These 18 T cell receptor beta chains were all obtained from the same sample, sequenced in a study of T cells in Graves' hyperthyroidism and ophthalmopathy. RNA transcripts yielded amplified TCR beta CDR3 regions. First-round RT-PCR targeting the TCR CDR3 was performed with the HTBI primer set. MiXCR, run by TCRdb on the multiplex PCR reads, gives a single entry per CDR3 protein. The sample includes around 500,000 distinct CDR3 sequences, more than 15% seen only once; the top ten take 25% to 30%. Sample: blood. The receptor source for this set is a woman in her twenties or thirties with Graves' ophthalmopathy.

This clonotype turned up a few times. This chain joins TRBV7-8 and TRBJ2-7; D may be TRBD1 (5 bases). V shed 5 bases and J shed 7 bases, with 18 bases lying between them. This CDR3 has 14 amino acids. CDR1 SGHVS and CDR2 FQNEAQ come from the germline V gene. CDR3 residues: CASSPNKGQEEQYF. The CDR3 coding sequence is TGTGCCAGCAGCCCGAACAAGGGGCAAGAAGAGCAGTACTTC.

This clonotype was detected ten times or more. V gene TRBV20-1 combines with J gene TRBJ2-5, with a possible D match to TRBD2 (6 bases). The CDR3 totals 20 residues. V was cut by 0 bases and J by 1 base, with 27 bases left in between. Germline CDR1 is DFQATT and CDR2 is SNEGSKA (reference sequence). CDR3 loop: CSARDPRVGTVKESQETQYF. The CDR3 nucleotides are TGCAGTGCTAGAGATCCGAGGGTTGGGACTGTCAAGGAATCCCAAGAGACCCAGTACTTC.

V is TRBV19 and J is TRBJ2-2; TRBD1 is a possible D gene (6 bases). CDR3 length: 20 residues. The V end lost 5 bases, the J end lost 1 base, and 26 bases lay between the germline ends. Germline V gene data show CDR1 as LNHDA and CDR2 as SQIVND (reference sequence). The CDR3 DNA sequence: TGTGCCAGTAGTTTCTACCCCTTCCGGGACACCGGTGGGAACACCGGGGAGCTGTTTTTT. This gives the protein CASSFYPFRDTGGNTGELFF.

In this sample, this clonotype turned up many times. The chain has TRBV7-2 and TRBJ2-7; D possibly corresponds to TRBD1 (6 bases). Between the trimmed V and J ends, which lost 6 bases and 7 bases, there was a span of 16 bases. The CDR3 sequence is 13 residues long. Per the germline V gene, CDR1 is SGHTA and CDR2 is FQGNSA. The CDR3 sequence is CASSSTGTSEQYF. CDR3 sequence (DNA): TGTGCCAGCAGTTCGACAGGAACCTCGGAGCAGTACTTC.

This clonotype occurred a few times. The chain couples TRBV24-1 to TRBJ2-1; no clear D gene. The germline gives CDR1 KGHDR, CDR2 SFDVKD. With 6 bases removed from V and 8 bases from J, the gap between germline ends came to 13 bases. This CDR3 has 13 amino acids. DNA of the CDR3: TGTGCCACCAGTAAGAACGCCGTCGATGAGCAGTTCTTC. Translating it yields CATSKNAVDEQFF.

The chain is built from TRBV10-1 and TRBJ2-2, with D maybe TRBD2 (5 bases). The CDR3 is 14 amino acids. In germline, CDR1 is WNHNN, CDR2 SYGVQD (reference sequence). V lost 1 base and J 6 bases, leaving 9 bases between the germline ends. This CDR3 is CASSELATAGELFF. CDR3 sequence (DNA): TGCGCCAGCAGTGAGTTAGCGACGGCCGGGGAGCTGTTTTTT.

This clonotype showed up just a few times. V gene TRBV7-3 combines with J gene TRBJ2-2; D remains ambiguous. Germline loops: CDR1 SGHTA, CDR2 FQGTGA. V was clipped by 5 bases and J by 6 bases, with 10 bases between them. The CDR3 runs to 13 residues. CDR3 in DNA: TGTGCCAGCAGCGCCCTAGTGTCCGGGGAGCTGTTTTTT. This codes for CASSALVSGELFF.

This clonotype was seen ten or more times. V and J are TRBV29-1 and TRBJ2-3; TRBD2 aligns across 7 bases. With V trimmed by 0 bases and J by 4 bases, 10 bases remained unmatched. Germline V gene data show CDR1 as SQVTM and CDR2 as ANQGSEA. This CDR3 has 16 residues. In nucleotides, the CDR3 is TGCAGCGTTGAAGAGATCCGCGGGAGCGGCGCAGATACGCAGTATTTT. This sequence encodes CSVEEIRGSGADTQYF.

This clonotype came up a few times. This clone may be a read error of a much larger clone one base away. This chain uses TRBV30 with TRBJ2-3, with 7 bases that match TRBD2. CDR1 is GTSNPN, CDR2 SVGIG, per germline (reference sequence). CDR3 length: 14 amino acids. This CDR3 is CAWSGIAGTGTQYF. Written as DNA, the CDR3 is TGTGCCTGGAGTGGAATAGCGGGCACAGGTACGCAGTATTTT.

To note about this clonotype: This sequence may be a read error, since a much larger clone differs from it by one base. The CDR3 region has the DNA TGTGCCAGCAGTCTACCAACCGGGACAGGTGGTGATGAAAAACTGGTTTTT. Translation: CASSLPTGTGGDEKLVF. The chain employs TRBV28 and TRBJ1-4, with 8 bases matching TRBD1. In germline, CDR1 is MDHEN, CDR2 SYDVKM. The CDR3 has 17 amino acids. The whole variable domain, remainder taken from reference TRBV28 and TRBJ1-4, is DVKVTQSSRYLVKRTGEKVFLECVQDMDHENMFWYRQDPGLGLRLIYFSYDVKMKEKGDIPEGYSVSREKKERFSLILESASTNQTSMYLCASSLPTGTGGDEKLVFGSGTQLSVL.

This clonotype occurred many times. This chain joins TRBV7-2 and TRBJ2-7, with 7 bases aligning to TRBD2. V was pared by 8 bases and J by 2 bases, with 9 bases of the junction left unmatched. The CDR3 is made up of 14 amino acids. The germline gives CDR1 SGHTA, CDR2 FQGNSA. The CDR3 protein is CASHGGGPTYEQYF. CDR3 bases: TGTGCCAGCCACGGGGGAGGGCCTACCTACGAGCAGTACTTC.

This clonotype has ten or more counts. The rearrangement uses TRBV7-2 and TRBJ1-2; D is ambiguous. The ends were cut back, 4 bases at V and 2 bases at J, with 11 bases in the middle. Per the germline V gene, CDR1 is SGHTA and CDR2 is FQGNSA. The CDR3 sequence is 14 residues long. The CDR3 loop is CASSSVRGNYGYTF. CDR3 DNA: TGTGCCAGCAGCTCCGTACGAGGGAACTATGGCTACACCTTC. The full variable domain, completed using reference TRBV7-2 and TRBJ1-2, is GAGVSQSPSNKVTEKGKDVELRCDPISGHTALYWYRQSLGQGLEFLIYFQGNSAPDKSGLPSDRFSAERTGGSVSTLTIQRTQQEDSAVYLCASSSVRGNYGYTFGSGTRLTVV.

This clonotype has just a few counts. The chain carries TRBV18 and TRBJ1-3, with TRBD1 identical over 10 bases. This CDR3 region has 16 residues. Trimming removed 2 bases from V and 4 bases from J; junction bases left unmatched: 5. The germline gives CDR1 KGHSH, CDR2 LQKENI. CDR3 amino acids: CASSPRQGATGNTIYF. The CDR3 coding sequence is TGTGCCAGCTCACCAAGACAGGGGGCGACCGGAAACACCATATATTTT.

This chain joins TRBV19 and TRBJ2-2, with 9 bases aligning to TRBD2. CDR1 LNHDA and CDR2 SQIVND come from the germline V gene (reference sequence). The CDR3 runs to 13 residues. The V segment lost 9 bases and the J segment 6 bases; nucleotides outside the gene matches: 5. The CDR3 protein is CASTQREAGELFF. In nucleotides, the CDR3 is TGTGCCAGCACGCAGCGGGAGGCCGGGGAGCTGTTTTTT.

The genes are TRBV6-1 and TRBJ1-6, with D perhaps matching TRBD1 (5 bases). Germline lookup yields CDR1 MNHNS and CDR2 SASEGT. Trimming removed 3 bases at V and 7 bases at J, with 13 bases between. CDR3 length equals 15 residues. The CDR3 reads CASSDSTGSNSPLHF. CDR3 nucleotides: TGTGCCAGCAGTGATTCTACAGGTTCCAATTCACCCCTCCACTTT.

This clonotype was detected only a few times. This rearrangement joins TRBV7-2 to TRBJ2-7; the D is unclear. Trimming stripped 1 base from V and 3 bases from J, with 13 bases between. CDR1 and CDR2 from the germline V gene are SGHTA and FQGNSA. The CDR3 extends over 15 amino acids. This chain's CDR3 is CASSLGAGFIYEQYF. CDR3 nucleotides: TGTGCCAGCAGCTTAGGCGCAGGATTTATCTACGAGCAGTACTTC.

Remarks on this clonotype: A much bigger clone sits one base away, suggesting this may be a read error. The CDR3 ends on some other residue instead of the conserved phenylalanine or tryptophan, so this is likely a read error. V usage is TRBV28 and J usage is TRBJ2-5; D possibly corresponds to TRBD1 (6 bases). V was trimmed by 3 bases and J by 5 bases, leaving 13 bases between them. CDR3 length: 14 amino acids. Germline-derived CDR1 and CDR2 are MDHEN and SYDVKM. In nucleotides, the CDR3 is TGTGCCAGCAGTTTGGGCACCAGGGGCGAGACCCAGTACCTC. It encodes CASSLGTRGETQYL.

At least ten counts were recorded for this clonotype. The chain links TRBV20-1 to TRBJ2-3; D might be TRBD1 (5 bases). Germline loops: CDR1 DFQATT, CDR2 SNEGSKA (reference sequence). V was pared by 3 bases and J by 2 bases, with 9 bases between. This CDR3 contains 13 residues. Here the CDR3 reads CSASDSNTDTQYF. In DNA form, the CDR3 reads TGCAGTGCTAGTGACAGCAACACAGATACGCAGTATTTT.